The 32 T cell receptor beta chains presented below share a single source sample, sequenced in a study of T cells in localized non-small cell lung cancer. Sequencing used immunoSEQ multiplex PCR; TCRdb keeps in-frame clones, though not all of them. The sample includes fewer than 2,000 clones, roughly 31% seen only once; the top ten take more than 15%. Here the sequenced sample was lung tumor tissue, taken before any cancer treatment. Receptors originate from a man between 40 and 70 years old with stage II lung adenocarcinoma.

The rearrangement joins TRBV30 to TRBJ2-3; D remains unclear. Germline CDR1 and CDR2: GTSNPN and SVGIG (reference sequence). V lost 4 bases to trimming and J lost 4 bases, with 12 bases between them. This CDR3 contains 13 residues. Written as DNA, the CDR3 is TGTGCCTGGATCGGAAAAGGGTCAGATACGCAGTATTTT. Amino acid sequence: CAWIGKGSDTQYF. Full variable domain (outside the CDR3, taken from reference TRBV30 and TRBJ2-3): SQTIHQWPATLVQPVGSPLSLECTVEGTSNPNLYWYRQAAGRGLQLLFYSVGIGQISSEVPQNLSASRPQDRQFILSSKKLLLSDSGFYLCAWIGKGSDTQYFGPGTRLTVL.

V gene TRBV19 combines with J gene TRBJ2-2; 9 nucleotides line up with TRBD1. Trimming at V came to 5 bases and at J to 3 bases, leaving 7 bases not matched to a gene. Germline assignment: CDR1 LNHDA and CDR2 SQIVND (reference sequence). This CDR3 has 16 residues. The DNA for the CDR3 is TGTGCCAGTAGTCCTCGGGACAGGGTATACACCGGGGAGCTGTTTTTT. Protein product: CASSPRDRVYTGELFF.

J is TRBJ1-4 and V is TRBV5-1; unclear D gene. V was trimmed by 0 bases and J by 4 bases, leaving 7 bases between them. CDR3 length: 14 amino acids. Germline V CDR1 and CDR2: SGHRS, YFSETQ. As DNA, the CDR3 is TGCGCCAGCAGCTTGGGGCAGATTAATGAAAAACTGTTTTTT. Translating it yields CASSLGQINEKLFF. The variable domain in full, completed from reference TRBV5-1 and TRBJ1-4, reads KAGVTQTPRYLIKTRGQQVTLSCSPISGHRSVSWYQQTPGQGLQFLFEYFSETQRNKGNFPGRFSGRQFSNSRSEMNVSTLELGDSALYLCASSLGQINEKLFFGSGTQLSVL.

The V and J genes are TRBV29-1 and TRBJ1-4; D perhaps matches TRBD1 (6 bases). The germline CDR1 and CDR2 sequences are SQVTM and ANQGSEA. This CDR3 has 15 amino acids. Trimming took 7 bases from V and 7 from J, leaving 22 bases between them. The CDR3, as DNA: TGCAGCGCCCAGACACAGGGAGGTTTTGGTGAAAAACTGTTTTTT. It specifies CSAQTQGGFGEKLFF.

V is TRBV19 and J is TRBJ2-3; 7 bases map to TRBD1. Losses at the gene ends were 2 bases for V and 6 bases for J; bases not matched to a gene: 2. The V gene's germline CDR1 is LNHDA and CDR2 SQIVND (reference sequence). The CDR3 is 13 residues long. This CDR3 is CASSILRGDTQYF. Written as DNA, the CDR3 is TGTGCCAGTAGTATACTCAGGGGGGATACGCAGTATTTT. Supplemented by reference TRBV19 and TRBJ2-3, the full variable domain reads DGGITQSPKYLFRKEGQNVTLSCEQNLNHDAMYWYRQDPGQGLRLIYYSQIVNDFQKGDIAEGYSVSREKKESFPLTVTSAQKNPTAFYLCASSILRGDTQYFGPGTRLTVL.

This clone showed up just a few times. The V gene is TRBV19, the J gene TRBJ2-2; no firm D call. The CDR3 length is 13 residues. CDR1 is LNHDA, CDR2 SQIVND, per germline (reference sequence). The V gene lost 5 bases and the J gene lost 0 bases, with 4 bases spanning the gap. The CDR3 sequence: CASSGANTGELFF. CDR3 DNA sequence: TGTGCCAGTAGTGGCGCGAACACCGGGGAGCTGTTTTTT.

Judged by abundance, this clone is medium-sized. The chain carries TRBV4-1 and TRBJ2-7, with 8 nucleotides matching TRBD2. The length of the CDR3 is 15 residues. Germline V gene sequence: CDR1 MGHRA, CDR2 YSYEKL. Trimming removed 6 bases from V and 4 bases from J; junction bases left unmatched: 11. CDR3 in DNA: TGCGCCAGCAGTCACGAAGGCAGCGGGAGTTACGAGCAGTACTTC. This sequence encodes CASSHEGSGSYEQYF.

The CDR3 reads CASSPSGLAGHNEQFF. CDR3 in DNA: TGCGCCAGCAGCCCCTCGGGACTAGCGGGGCATAATGAGCAGTTCTTC. The chain combines TRBV5-1 with TRBJ2-1, with 13 nucleotides matching TRBD2. The V and J ends lost 4 bases and 7 bases, in that order; junction bases with no gene match: 8. Germline values: CDR1 SGHRS, CDR2 YFSETQ. CDR3 size: 16 residues.

By share, this clone counts as large. The V call is TRBV19, the J call TRBJ2-3; 9 nucleotides line up with TRBD1. The length of the CDR3 is 13 residues. V gave up 7 bases and J gave up 3 bases; unmatched junction bases: 2. Germline lookup yields CDR1 LNHDA and CDR2 SQIVND (reference sequence). The CDR3 coding sequence is TGTGCCAGTAAGACAGGGGGAACAGATACGCAGTATTTT. This gives the protein CASKTGGTDTQYF. Looking up the rest from reference TRBV19 and TRBJ2-3 gives the full variable domain: DGGITQSPKYLFRKEGQNVTLSCEQNLNHDAMYWYRQDPGQGLRLIYYSQIVNDFQKGDIAEGYSVSREKKESFPLTVTSAQKNPTAFYLCASKTGGTDTQYFGPGTRLTVL.

The CDR3: CASSLGTFGDTQYF. The CDR3 DNA sequence: TGTGCCAGCAGCTTAGGGACATTTGGAGATACGCAGTATTTT. The rearrangement links TRBV28 to TRBJ2-3; possible D gene TRBD1, 6 bases. V lost 6 bases and J lost 5, with 15 bases in between. Per the germline V gene, CDR1 is MDHEN and CDR2 is SYDVKM. The CDR3 has 14 amino acids.

This rearrangement joins TRBV9 to TRBJ2-3; D not certain. The CDR3 has 13 residues. Germline assignment: CDR1 SGDLS and CDR2 YYNGEE. V was pared by 4 bases and J by 8 bases, with 14 bases between. CDR3 DNA: TGTGCCAGCAGCCCCACCACCGGGTTTACGCAGTATTTT. It specifies CASSPTTGFTQYF.

The chain employs TRBV30 and TRBJ1-1, with D perhaps matching TRBD1 (5 bases). The CDR3 length is 13 residues. The germline V and J ends were trimmed by 4 bases and 0 bases, with 9 bases remaining between them. Looked up from germline, CDR1 is GTSNPN and CDR2 is SVGIG (reference sequence). The CDR3 region has the DNA TGTGCCTGGACGGGACCGGTGAACACTGAAGCTTTCTTT. Translating gives CAWTGPVNTEAFF.

Note on this clone: One end of the junction varies from germline; a read error may be responsible. The chain recombines TRBV19 with TRBJ1-4, with TRBD1 matching over 7 bases. Germline V gives CDR1 LNHDA, CDR2 SQIVND (reference sequence). The CDR3 extends over 14 amino acids. CDR3 bases: TGTACCAGTACCTTGGGCAGGGGGTACGAAAAACTGTTTTTT. Translation: CTSTLGRGYEKLFF.

This rearrangement joins TRBV30 to TRBJ2-6, with a possible D match to TRBD2 (5 bases). The germline CDR1 and CDR2 sequences are GTSNPN and SVGIG (reference sequence). CDR3 length: 16 amino acids. The V and J ends lost 1 base and 4 bases respectively, with 14 bases between them. The CDR3 region has the DNA TGTGCCTGGAGTGCAGGAGCGGTCTCCGGGGCCAACGTCCTGACTTTC. It encodes CAWSAGAVSGANVLTF.

In its sample, this clone was seen a few times. The genes are TRBV7-1 and TRBJ1-1; no reliable D call. TRBV7-1 is treated as an ORF (open reading frame) with a function not yet certain. V was cut by 4 bases and J by 1 base, with 10 bases left in between. This CDR3 contains 14 residues. In nucleotides, the CDR3 is TGTGCCAGCAGCTTAAGGACGGGGAACACTGAAGCTTTCTTT. This gives the protein CASSLRTGNTEAFF.

The genes are TRBV29-1 and TRBJ2-3; 9 bases are shared with TRBD2. This CDR3 is built from 13 residues. CDR1 and CDR2 from the germline V gene are SQVTM and ANQGSEA. J was trimmed by 2 bases and V by 7 bases; bases with no gene match: 4. For the CDR3, the DNA is TGCAGCGCGCCGGGACTAGCCACAGATACGCAGTATTTT. Its protein is CSAPGLATDTQYF.

The chain couples TRBV4-1 to TRBJ1-5; D remains unclear. CDR3 size: 13 residues. Germline V CDR1 and CDR2: MGHRA, YSYEKL. V shed 1 base and J shed 7 bases, with 8 bases lying between them. DNA for the CDR3: TGCGCCAGCAGCCAAGCCTTGGAACAGCCCCAGCATTTT. As protein: CASSQALEQPQHF.

This clone was seen a single time. This chain connects TRBV15 to TRBJ2-1; maybe TRBD2 (5 bases). The CDR3 length is 14 residues. CDR1 is LNHNV and CDR2 is YYDKDF in the germline V gene (reference sequence). The V end was cut by 5 bases, the J end by 5 bases, with 13 bases between. The CDR3 loop is CATSGGSSHNEQFF. The CDR3 region has the DNA TGTGCCACCAGCGGAGGAAGTAGCCACAATGAGCAGTTCTTC.

In its sample, this clone is medium-sized. At one of its ends the junction is not consistent with the germline gene, which may arise from a read error. V and J are TRBV11-3 and TRBJ2-7; the D call may be TRBD1 or TRBD2 (5 bases each). The CDR3 spans 15 residues. Germline V lookup: CDR1 SGHNT, CDR2 YENEEA. DNA of the CDR3: TGTGCCAGCAGTTTAGGGACCATGGGTACCTACGAGCAGTACTTC. It translates to CASSLGTMGTYEQYF.

The gene calls are TRBV30 and TRBJ1-1; possible D gene TRBD1, 5 bases. Germline-derived CDR1 and CDR2 are GTSNPN and SVGIG (reference sequence). This CDR3 is built from 13 residues. Trimming shortened V by 1 base and J by 3 bases, and 9 bases separated the two germline ends. As DNA, the CDR3 is TGTGCCTGGAGTGGGGACGGGGACACTGAAGCTTTCTTT. Translation: CAWSGDGDTEAFF.

V gene TRBV4-1 combines with J gene TRBJ2-2; D unclear. CDR3 length: 12 residues. Between the trimmed V and J ends, which lost 5 bases and 7 bases, there was a span of 8 bases. Germline V CDR1 and CDR2: MGHRA, YSYEKL. The CDR3 DNA follows: TGCGCCAGCAGCTGGCGGAGCGGGGAGCTGTTTTTT. This codes for CASSWRSGELFF.

The chain combines TRBV10-2 with TRBJ2-7, with TRBD2 as a possible D gene (5 bases). This CDR3 contains 15 residues. Germline V gene sequence: CDR1 WSHSY, CDR2 SAAADI. Trimming took off 1 base at V and 4 bases at J, with 14 bases between the two ends. The CDR3 sequence is CASSEYLARNYEQYF. CDR3 DNA sequence: TGCGCCAGCAGTGAGTATCTAGCCCGAAATTACGAGCAGTACTTC.

This sequence joins TRBV11-3 and TRBJ2-7; the match to TRBD2 covers 7 bases. CDR1 and CDR2 from the germline V gene are SGHNT and YENEEA. The CDR3 has 16 amino acids. The V and J ends lost 1 base and 1 base, in that order; junction bases with no gene match: 7. This chain's CDR3 is CASSLVWAGVSYEQYF. The CDR3 bases are TGTGCCAGCAGCTTAGTATGGGCGGGGGTGTCCTACGAGCAGTACTTC. The full variable domain, with the rest looked up from reference TRBV11-3 and TRBJ2-7, is EAGVVQSPRYKIIEKKQPVAFWCNPISGHNTLYWYLQNLGQGPELLIRYENEEAVDDSQLPKDRFSAERLKGVDSTLKIQPAELGDSAVYLCASSLVWAGVSYEQYFGPGTRLTVT.

The chain joins TRBV19 to TRBJ2-5; D possibly corresponds to TRBD2 (5 bases). Germline V gene lookup returns CDR1 LNHDA and CDR2 SQIVND (reference sequence). V was trimmed by 4 bases and J by 5 bases, leaving 11 bases between them. The CDR3 has 13 amino acids. CDR3: CASSTGNGETQYF. The CDR3 bases are TGTGCCAGTAGTACGGGGAACGGGGAGACCCAGTACTTC.

By frequency in the sample, this clone is medium-sized. The gene calls are TRBV11-3 and TRBJ2-5, with D tentatively TRBD1 (8 bases). Germline V gene sequence: CDR1 SGHNT, CDR2 YENEEA. The CDR3 is 14 residues long. The ends were cut back, 4 bases at V and 9 bases at J, with 18 bases in the middle. The CDR3 loop reads CASSSMDREGSQYF. The CDR3 bases are TGTGCCAGCAGCTCCATGGACAGGGAGGGGTCCCAGTACTTC. The variable domain in full, completed from reference TRBV11-3 and TRBJ2-5, reads EAGVVQSPRYKIIEKKQPVAFWCNPISGHNTLYWYLQNLGQGPELLIRYENEEAVDDSQLPKDRFSAERLKGVDSTLKIQPAELGDSAVYLCASSSMDREGSQYFGPGTRLLVL.

By its share, this clone is medium-sized (0.01 to 0.1%). The rearrangement uses TRBV11-3 and TRBJ2-1; 11 bases line up with TRBD2. Germline CDR1 is SGHNT and CDR2 is YENEEA. The junction had 4 bases not matched to a gene; V was cut back by 4 bases and J by 2 bases. This CDR3 comprises 16 residues. CDR3 residues: CASSSIAGGAYNEQFF. For the CDR3, the DNA is TGTGCCAGCAGCTCGATAGCGGGGGGGGCCTACAATGAGCAGTTCTTC.

V gene TRBV18 combines with J gene TRBJ1-1, with D unclear. V lost 3 bases, J lost 5 bases, and 13 bases lay in between. Germline V gene data show CDR1 as KGHSH and CDR2 as LQKENI. This CDR3 is built from 14 residues. CDR3 sequence (DNA): TGTGCCAGCTCACCGAACAAGGAGGGAACTGAAGCTTTCTTT. It is translated as CASSPNKEGTEAFF. The variable domain in full, completed from reference TRBV18 and TRBJ1-1, reads NAGVMQNPRHLVRRRGQEARLRCSPMKGHSHVYWYRQLPEEGLKFMVYLQKENIIDESGMPKERFSAEFPKEGPSILRIQQVVRGDSAAYFCASSPNKEGTEAFFGQGTRLTVV.

By sample share, this clone is medium-sized. The rearrangement links TRBV6-8 to TRBJ2-7, with D maybe TRBD1 (6 bases). Germline lookup yields CDR1 MNHGY and CDR2 SAAAGT. This CDR3 comprises 16 residues. V lost 2 bases and J lost 7, with 21 bases in between. CDR3 amino acids: CASSYPAEGVFWEQYF. In DNA, the CDR3 is TGTGCCAGCAGTTACCCCGCCGAGGGGGTCTTTTGGGAGCAGTACTTC.

This clone is termed medium-sized. The rearrangement uses TRBV11-3 and TRBJ2-5; the match to TRBD1 covers 8 bases. CDR3 length equals 14 residues. Germline V gives CDR1 SGHNT, CDR2 YENEEA. Unmatched junction bases numbered 4, after V lost 5 bases and J lost 2 bases. For the CDR3, the DNA is TGTGCCAGCAGCCCCCGGACAGGGCAAGAGACCCAGTACTTC. Encoded protein: CASSPRTGQETQYF.

Only a few counts were recorded for this clone. V is TRBV18 and J is TRBJ2-1; 7 bases line up with TRBD1. The trim removed 2 bases at V and 7 bases at J, leaving 2 bases unmatched. The CDR3 spans 13 residues. The germline gives CDR1 KGHSH, CDR2 LQKENI. The CDR3 DNA reads TGTGCCAGCTCACCAGGGACAGTTAATGAGCAGTTCTTC. Protein product: CASSPGTVNEQFF.

The chain uses TRBV19 and TRBJ2-7, with D possibly being TRBD1 (6 bases). This CDR3 region has 13 residues. Per germline, CDR1 LNHDA and CDR2 SQIVND (reference sequence). The V and J ends lost 3 bases and 0 bases respectively, with 6 bases between them. The CDR3 coding sequence is TGTGCCAGTAGTATGGACAGCTCCTACGAGCAGTACTTC. Translation gives CASSMDSSYEQYF.

There are a few counts of this clone. V gene TRBV19 combines with J gene TRBJ2-4; TRBD1 agrees at 7 bases. Looked up from germline, CDR1 is LNHDA and CDR2 is SQIVND (reference sequence). V lost 7 bases and J lost 5; bases outside the gene matches: 5. The CDR3 length is 13 residues. CDR3 in amino acids: CASNPGTENIQYF. CDR3 coding DNA: TGTGCCAGTAATCCAGGGACAGAAAACATTCAGTACTTC.